This TCR beta chain was recorded in a study of blood T cell repertoires in COVID-19. Study-level information: Sites across the United States, Italy and Spain contributed samples from acute and convalescent COVID-19. The cDNA or gDNA used as material had been derived from T cells, B-cell-depleted T cells, or PBMCs.

Original handling: Reference gene primer amplification gave estimated nucleated cell counts. Here immunoSEQ multiplex PCR was the method, and the copy in TCRdb shows in-frame clones only, minus some. The V and J calls and the clone size are those of that table, but D and trimming were determined from the DNA. Of about 140,000 clones listed, approximately 86% are singletons. With 0 bases clipped from V and 3 bases from J, the junction kept 10 bases outside the gene matches. CDR1 is ENHRY and CDR2 is SYGVKD in the germline V gene. This CDR3 is 18 amino acids long. The source material was peripheral blood. The clonotype was recovered from a human donor in a cohort sampled during active COVID-19. The rearrangement joins TRBV10-3 to TRBJ1-1; TRBD1 agrees at 10 bases. As DNA, the CDR3 is TGTGCCATCAGTGAGTCGATGGGACAGGGGAGGAGGGACACTGAAGCTTTCTTT. It specifies CAISESMGQGRRDTEAFF.